These 18 T cell receptor beta chains share one sample of origin, sequenced in a study of graft-versus-host responses after intestinal transplantation. These receptors are not linked to any known antigen. Libraries were prepared by immunoSEQ multiplex PCR; TCRdb keeps only in-frame clonotypes and omits some of them. The sample carries 62,000 or so clones, 90% to 95% recorded once. Sequences were derived from unstimulated CD8+ T cells sorted from spleen or lymph node cells, sampled before transplant. The receptors shown here come from a human donor who was the organ donor for an intestinal transplant.

The gene calls are TRBV2 and TRBJ1-5, with unresolved D. CDR1 is SNHLY and CDR2 is FYNNEI in the germline V gene. The V gene lost 4 bases and the J gene lost 6 bases, with 7 bases spanning the gap. The CDR3 contains 12 residues. The chain's CDR3 is CASSVGSQPQHF. CDR3 sequence (DNA): TGTGCCAGCAGTGTAGGGAGTCAGCCCCAGCATTTT.

This chain connects TRBV6-4 to TRBJ1-1; tentative D call: TRBD1 (5 bases). CDR3 length equals 16 residues. The germline gives CDR1 MRHNA, CDR2 SNTAGT. The V end lost 8 bases, the J end lost 0 bases, and 19 bases lay between the germline ends. The CDR3 spells CASPGGSIFMNTEAFF. In nucleotides, the CDR3 is TGTGCCAGCCCGGGGGGGTCAATCTTTATGAACACTGAAGCTTTCTTT.

V gene TRBV28 combines with J gene TRBJ2-1; possibly TRBD2 for D (5 bases). Germline V gene lookup returns CDR1 MDHEN and CDR2 SYDVKM. This CDR3 contains 15 residues. The V end was cut by 3 bases, the J end by 0 bases, with 9 bases between. CDR3 sequence reads: CASSFGLASYNEQFF. As DNA, the CDR3 is TGTGCCAGCAGTTTTGGGCTAGCCTCCTACAATGAGCAGTTCTTC.

The chain employs TRBV28 and TRBJ1-3, with D possibly matching TRBD1 (5 bases). Germline CDR1 is MDHEN and CDR2 is SYDVKM. The CDR3 is made up of 17 amino acids. Trimming took off 6 bases at V and 0 bases at J, with 18 bases between the two ends. The CDR3 region is CASSLPGGGSSGNTIYF. In nucleotides, the CDR3 is TGTGCCAGCAGCCTCCCCGGGGGAGGGAGCTCTGGAAACACCATATATTTT.

V gene TRBV11-2 combines with J gene TRBJ1-1, with D possibly matching TRBD1 (6 bases). Germline lookup yields CDR1 SGHAT and CDR2 FQNNGV. Trimming shortened V by 5 bases and J by 8 bases, and 12 bases separated the two germline ends. The length of the CDR3 is 12 residues. For the CDR3, the DNA is TGTGCCAGCAGCCACCCAGGGGAAGAAGCTTTCTTT. Its translation: CASSHPGEEAFF.

The chain couples TRBV7-9 to TRBJ1-5, with 7 positions matching TRBD1. V was clipped by 6 bases and J by 4 bases; unmatched bases: 6. Germline assignment: CDR1 SEHNR and CDR2 FQNEAQ (reference sequence). CDR3 length equals 14 residues. The CDR3 here is CASRSGQANQPQHF. The CDR3 region has the DNA TGTGCCAGCAGAAGCGGACAGGCAAATCAGCCCCAGCATTTT.

This sequence joins TRBV6-1 and TRBJ2-3; no clear D. Trimming cost V 0 bases and J 2 bases, with 15 bases left between them. The CDR3 spans 17 residues. CDR1 is MNHNS, CDR2 SASEGT, per germline. DNA for the CDR3: TGTGCCAGCAGTGAAGCGGCGTTTGCGGCCCTCACAGATACGCAGTATTTT. Translation gives CASSEAAFAALTDTQYF.

The chain carries TRBV2 and TRBJ1-5; D possibly corresponds to TRBD1 (5 bases). Germline CDR1 reads SNHLY; CDR2 reads FYNNEI. V was shortened by 7 bases and J by 3 bases, with 10 bases between the two germline ends. This CDR3 is built from 13 residues. Written as DNA, the CDR3 is TGTGCCAGCATTACAGGACCCAATCAGCCCCAGCATTTT. This encodes CASITGPNQPQHF.

The table lists this clone with a few counts. The rearrangement uses TRBV13 and TRBJ2-7; 13 bases line up with TRBD2. CDR3 length: 16 amino acids. V lost 9 bases, J lost 2 bases, and 10 bases stayed unmatched. Germline V gives CDR1 PRHDT, CDR2 FYEKMQ (reference sequence). CDR3 protein: CASGTSGTRAPYEQYF. In nucleotides, the CDR3 is TGTGCCAGTGGGACTAGCGGGACCAGAGCCCCCTACGAGCAGTACTTC.

This sequence joins TRBV21-1 and TRBJ2-7; TRBD2, as called in the table, went unchecked against the DNA. TRBV21-1 is a known pseudogene. The CDR3 runs to 14 residues. CDR3 amino acids: CASSRREPIYEQYF. As DNA, the CDR3 is TGTGCCAGCAGCCGCCGGGAGCCGATCTACGAGCAGTACTTC.

The chain recombines TRBV7-9 with TRBJ1-5; no firm D call. CDR1 and CDR2 from the germline V gene are SEHNR and FQNEAQ (reference sequence). The CDR3 has 14 amino acids. The germline V and J ends were trimmed by 1 base and 1 base, with 5 bases remaining between them. CDR3 in amino acids: CASSLGYSNQPQHF. For the CDR3, the DNA is TGTGCCAGCAGCTTAGGCTACAGCAATCAGCCCCAGCATTTT.

The CDR3 DNA reads as TGTGCCAGCAGCGGAGGGGAGAATGAGCAGTTCTTC. It yields the protein CASSGGENEQFF. The chain joins TRBV7-3 to TRBJ2-1; a weak D match, TRBD2 (6 bases). The CDR3 is made up of 12 amino acids. The V gene lost 5 bases and the J gene lost 7 bases, with 9 bases spanning the gap. The germline CDR1 and CDR2 sequences are SGHTA and FQGTGA.

J is TRBJ2-3 and V is TRBV27; 10 positions agree with TRBD1. Germline trimming cut 1 base from V and 3 bases from J; bases unmatched to any gene: 4. The CDR3 runs 16 residues. Germline V lookup: CDR1 MNHEY, CDR2 SMNVEV (reference sequence). CDR3 residues: CASSLLTGGMTDTQYF. In DNA, the CDR3 is TGTGCCAGCAGTTTATTGACAGGGGGCATGACAGATACGCAGTATTTT.

The chain has TRBV10-3 and TRBJ1-2; D is perhaps TRBD1 (6 bases). Germline-derived CDR1 and CDR2 are ENHRY and SYGVKD. V was trimmed by 6 bases and J by 6 bases, leaving 11 bases between them. The CDR3 spans 12 residues. DNA of the CDR3: TGTGCCATCAGGGACAGCCAAGATGGCTACACCTTC. This encodes CAIRDSQDGYTF.

The chain couples TRBV6-1 to TRBJ2-5; 9 bases align to TRBD1. The CDR3 has 16 amino acids. Germline assignment: CDR1 MNHNS and CDR2 SASEGT. Unmatched junction bases numbered 4, after V lost 0 bases and J lost 2 bases. The CDR3 sequence: CASSEAEDRGQETQYF. As DNA, the CDR3 is TGTGCCAGCAGTGAAGCTGAGGACAGGGGACAAGAGACCCAGTACTTC.

The chain uses TRBV20-1 and TRBJ2-7, with 7 bases that match TRBD1. The germline V gene encodes CDR1 DFQATT and CDR2 SNEGSKA (reference sequence). After removal of 6 bases from V and 4 bases from J, the junction contained 3 bases not matched to a gene. CDR3 length equals 11 residues. The CDR3 DNA follows: TGCAGTGCCCCGACAGGGTACGAGCAGTACTTC. Translation: CSAPTGYEQYF.

Here the CDR3 reads CASSSWGVETQYF. The DNA for the CDR3 is TGTGCCAGCAGTTCGTGGGGGGTAGAGACCCAGTACTTC. V and J are TRBV6-5 and TRBJ2-5; TRBD2 is a possible D gene (6 bases). V lost 4 bases, J lost 4 bases, and 10 bases lay in between. The CDR3 is 13 amino acids. In germline, CDR1 is MNHEY, CDR2 SVGAGI.

The chain is built from TRBV11-2 and TRBJ2-7; 10 nucleotides agree with TRBD1. The CDR3 consists of 15 residues. The V segment lost 0 bases and the J segment 7 bases; nucleotides outside the gene matches: 6. CDR1 and CDR2 from the germline V gene are SGHAT and FQNNGV. The CDR3 loop is CASSLDPGQGLEQYF. The CDR3 nucleotides are TGTGCCAGCAGCTTAGATCCGGGACAGGGGTTAGAGCAGTACTTC.